The clone carrying this TCR beta chain was seen a single time. This sample includes further DNA sequences coding for the same CDR3. Germline V CDR1 and CDR2: SGDLS, YYNGEE. Germline trimming cut 0 bases from V and 2 bases from J; bases unmatched to any gene: 5. CDR3 length: 16 amino acids. Authors' processing steps: Reference gene primer amplification gave nucleated cell count estimates. The protocol was immunoSEQ multiplex PCR, while the TCRdb copy is restricted to in-frame clones and leaves out a portion. V, J and clone size derive from that table, while D and trimming were established from the DNA sequence. The data hold 60,000 to 85,000 clones, with nearly 90% observed a single time. While infection was still active, Seattle patients were enrolled and then followed longitudinally. These data come from a study of blood T cell repertoires in COVID-19. The wider study: Samples of COVID-19 (acute and convalescent) were obtained from the United States, Italy and Spain.

The sample was peripheral blood. The TCR was taken from a woman between 45 and 65 years old with COVID-19, enrolled during active disease. The chain links TRBV9 to TRBJ2-3; the match to TRBD2 covers 8 bases. The DNA for the CDR3 is TGTGCCAGCAGCGTAGGAACTAGCGGCTACACAGATACGCAGTATTTT. Translation: CASSVGTSGYTDTQYF. The complete variable domain, with remaining parts taken from reference TRBV9 and TRBJ2-3, reads DSGVTQTPKHLITATGQRVTLRCSPRSGDLSVYWYQQSLDQGLQFLIQYYNGEERAKGNILERFSAQQFPDLHSELNLSSLELGDSALYFCASSVGTSGYTDTQYFGPGTRLTVL.